Listed below are T cell receptor beta chains from one sample, sequenced in a study of T cell responses to AZD1222 COVID-19 vaccine. Repertoires were generated with immunoSEQ multiplex PCR, while TCRdb's copy carries only in-frame clones and drops some. The table has approximately 92,000 clones, 85% to 90% seen once; the top ten hold roughly 10%. Sequenced material: peripheral blood, taken on day 0 of AZD1222 vaccination. These receptors originate from an adult in good health. The CDR3 runs from the conserved cysteine through the conserved F or W. The D gene is left open where the match is weak. Size values are once, few and many counts, or a class for expanded clones, and some rows have none.

v_call	d_call	clone_size	j_call	cdr3_nt	cdr3_aa
TRBV24-1	TRBD2	NA	TRBJ2-3	TGTGCCACCAGTGATTCCAAGCGGGGCCGCACAGATACGCAGTATTTT	CATSDSKRGRTDTQYF
TRBV6-7	TRBD1	NA	TRBJ1-3	TGTGCCAGCAGGGACCGGGACAGGGGAAACACCATATATTTT	CASRDRDRGNTIYF
TRBV19	TRBD2	NA	TRBJ2-7	TGTGCCAGTACCACCGGGACTAGCGGGAGCGGGAAGCAGTACTTC	CASTTGTSGSGKQYF
TRBV7-9	NA	few	TRBJ2-5	TGTGCCAGCAGCTTAGACCTAGGGGGCCAAGAGACCCAGTACTTC	CASSLDLGGQETQYF
TRBV3-1/TRBV3-2	NA	NA	TRBJ1-2	TGTGCCAGCAGCCAAGGGATGGGGGGTTCCGTCCTTGGCTACACCTTC	CASSQGMGGSVLGYTF
TRBV11-2	NA	NA	TRBJ2-1	TGTGCCAGCAGCCCCAGACCGGGGGACCACAATGAGCAGTTCTTC	CASSPRPGDHNEQFF
TRBV3-1/TRBV3-2	TRBD1	NA	TRBJ1-3	TGTGCCAGCAGCGGCGGGGCCAGGGACAGGGGAAACACCATATATTTT	CASSGGARDRGNTIYF
TRBV19	TRBD1	NA	TRBJ2-6	TGTGCCAGTAGTAAGCCCGGGACAGACTTCTCTGGGGCCAACGTCCTGACTTTC	CASSKPGTDFSGANVLTF
TRBV6-5	TRBD1	once	TRBJ1-4	TGTGCCAGCATTTCCGGACAGGAAAATGAAAAACTGTTTTTT	CASISGQENEKLFF
TRBV6-6	NA	NA	TRBJ1-2	TGTGCCACCGCGAACGACAGGAGGGAAGGCTACACCTTC	CATANDRREGYTF
TRBV7-3	NA	NA	TRBJ2-7	TGTGCCAGCAGCTTAATTAGCGAGACTACCTACTACGAGCAGTACTTC	CASSLISETTYYEQYF
TRBV6-1	TRBD1	NA	TRBJ2-7	TGTGCCAGCAGTGAGACCGGGACAGGGCTGCGGGAGCAGTACTTC	CASSETGTGLREQYF
TRBV4-1	TRBD2	NA	TRBJ2-1	TGCGCCAGCAGCCAAGATGGGGGGACTAGGAATGAGCAGTTCTTC	CASSQDGGTRNEQFF
TRBV28	TRBD1	once	TRBJ2-1	TGTGCCAGCAGCAAAGCCGGGACAGGGGGCTACAATGAGCAGTTCTTC	CASSKAGTGGYNEQFF
TRBV7-9	NA	NA	TRBJ1-5	TGTGCCAGCAGCCCCGACATTCAGCCCCAGCATTTT	CASSPDIQPQHF
TRBV18	NA	NA	TRBJ2-6	TGTGCCAGCTCACCTAGCGTCTCTGGGGCCAACGTCCTGACTTTC	CASSPSVSGANVLTF
TRBV19	NA	NA	TRBJ2-7	TGTGCCAGTAGCCCCGTAGGCAGCTACGAGCAGTACTTC	CASSPVGSYEQYF
TRBV19	NA	NA	TRBJ2-7	TGTGCCAGTAGTATAGCTGGTCCATCCTACGAGCAGTACTTC	CASSIAGPSYEQYF
TRBV7-3	NA	NA	TRBJ1-2	TGTGCCAGCAGCTTAACGGGCACAGGGAGAGCTCGTTTGTTCTTC	CASSLTGTGRARLFF
TRBV14	NA	NA	TRBJ2-3	TGTGCCAGCAGACAGGACCTCTCTACAGATACGCAGTATTTT	CASRQDLSTDTQYF
TRBV7-8	TRBD1	few	TRBJ2-5	TGTGCCAGCAGCTCGGACAGGCTCCTCCAAGAGACCCAGTACTTC	CASSSDRLLQETQYF
TRBV5-1	TRBD1	NA	TRBJ2-5	TGCGCCAGCAACTCGGGACAGGGGGCTTGGGAGACCCAGTACTTC	CASNSGQGAWETQYF
TRBV5-1	TRBD2	NA	TRBJ2-1	TGCGCCAGCAGCTTGGGGACTAGCGTCTACAATGAGCAGTTCTTC	CASSLGTSVYNEQFF
TRBV28	NA	NA	TRBJ1-2	TGTGCCAGCAGTTCCGGCCGCTATGGCTACACCTTC	CASSSGRYGYTF
TRBV29-1	NA	once	TRBJ2-1	TGCAGCGTTGATCTGGTTACGAATGAGCAGTTCTTC	CSVDLVTNEQFF
TRBV28	NA	NA	TRBJ2-2	TGTGCCAGCAGTTTAACGGCCACCGGGGAGCTGTTTTTT	CASSLTATGELFF
TRBV11-1	NA	NA	TRBJ2-4	TGTGCCAGCAGCTTACAAGGGCTAGCCAAAAACATTCAGTACTTC	CASSLQGLAKNIQYF
TRBV5-5	TRBD2	once	TRBJ2-2	TGTGCCAGCAGCCTCACCGGGACTAGCGGAACCGGGGAGCTGTTTTTT	CASSLTGTSGTGELFF
TRBV6-2/TRBV6-3	NA	NA	TRBJ1-5	TGTGCCAGCAGTTATGTGGACAGCAATCAGCCCCAGCATTTT	CASSYVDSNQPQHF
TRBV11-1	NA	once	TRBJ2-7	TGTGCCAGCAGCTTCGGACAGCGAGCTGGCGAGCAGTACTTC	CASSFGQRAGEQYF
TRBV7-9	NA	NA	TRBJ2-2	TGTGCCAGCAGCTCTCTAGGCGGGGAGCTGTTTTTT	CASSSLGGELFF
TRBV30	NA	NA	TRBJ1-4	TGTGCCTGGAGCCCCGGTGCAACTAATGAAAAACTGTTTTTT	CAWSPGATNEKLFF
TRBV18	NA	NA	TRBJ2-2	TGTGCCAGCTCACCACTGGGACGGCCGACCGGGGAGCTGTTTTTT	CASSPLGRPTGELFF